This TCR beta chain was sequenced during a study of T cell responses to AZD1222 COVID-19 vaccine. Study findings and constraints: Possibly, clonal diversity was underestimated; donors were largely white British and included more females. Spike-specific TCRs gained breadth and depth after people received two AZD1222 doses. At study baseline, merely a handful of AZD1222 recipients were seropositive.

CDR1 is SGDLS, CDR2 YYNGEE, per germline. The CDR3 loop spans 15 amino acids. V lost 2 bases to trimming and J lost 4 bases; unmatched junction nucleotides: 4. As concerns this clone: The antigen is undetermined.

Data came from immunoSEQ multiplex PCR; TCRdb stores just in-frame clones and leaves some out. The sample has 150,000 to 200,000 clones, just under 90% seen once. V and J are TRBV9 and TRBJ2-1; 9 bases match TRBD2. The sequenced sample was peripheral blood, obtained 28 days after the second dose of the MenACWY control vaccine. This TCR derives from an adult who received the MenACWY meningococcal vaccine as a control. CDR3 in DNA: TGTGCCAGCAGCGTGGCGCTAGCGGGGTACAATGAGCAGTTCTTC. It specifies CASSVALAGYNEQFF.